This T cell receptor beta chain was sequenced during a study of T cells after yellow fever vaccination. Across the study: Low-cell-number fractions underwent preparation using SMART-Seq v4 Ultra Low Input.

CDR1 and CDR2 (germline): MNHEY, SVGEGT. V gave up 4 bases and J gave up 0 bases, with 13 bases separating them. There are 16 residues in the CDR3. Findings and limits, study-wide: Subsequent booster samples again held most clones from primary vaccination (more than 95% CD4, roughly 88% CD8).

This clonotype has a handful of counts. Its antigen is undetermined. The 5'RACE template-switching step produced TCR cDNA and added a universal primer site and UMIs. TCRdb re-called the 5' RACE reads through MiXCR, storing one row per CDR3 protein. The sample records under 300,000 distinct CDR3 sequences, over 6.5% being singletons. The rearrangement uses TRBV6-2 or TRBV6-3 and TRBJ2-1; D possibly corresponds to TRBD1 (5 bases). The sample here was CD4+ T cells sorted from PBMCs, taken on the day of the yellow fever booster vaccination. The sequence came from a young man who received the YFV17D yellow fever vaccine. The CDR3 coding sequence is TGTGCCAGCAGTTCTCGGACACCCGGCTCCTACAATGAGCAGTTCTTC. Its translation: CASSSRTPGSYNEQFF.